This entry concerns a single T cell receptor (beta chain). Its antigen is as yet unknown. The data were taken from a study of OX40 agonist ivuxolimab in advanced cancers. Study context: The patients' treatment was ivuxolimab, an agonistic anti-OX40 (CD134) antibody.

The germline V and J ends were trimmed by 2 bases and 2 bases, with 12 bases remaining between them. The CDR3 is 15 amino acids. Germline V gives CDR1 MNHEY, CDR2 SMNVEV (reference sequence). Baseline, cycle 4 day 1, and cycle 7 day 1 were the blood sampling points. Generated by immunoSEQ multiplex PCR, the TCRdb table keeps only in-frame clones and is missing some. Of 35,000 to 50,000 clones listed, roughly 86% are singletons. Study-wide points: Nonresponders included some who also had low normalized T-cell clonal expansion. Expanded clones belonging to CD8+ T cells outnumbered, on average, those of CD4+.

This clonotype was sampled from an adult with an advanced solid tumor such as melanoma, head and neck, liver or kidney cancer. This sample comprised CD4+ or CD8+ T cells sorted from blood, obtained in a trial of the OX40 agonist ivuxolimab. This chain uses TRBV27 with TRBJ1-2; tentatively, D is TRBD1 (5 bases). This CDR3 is CASSLGDPGNYGYTF. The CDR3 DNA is TGTGCCAGCAGTTTAGGGGACCCAGGGAACTATGGCTACACCTTC.